The 3 T cell receptor beta chains reported below all come from one sample, sequenced in a study of blood T cell repertoires in COVID-19. Data came from immunoSEQ multiplex PCR; TCRdb stores just in-frame clones and leaves some out. The sample lists under 300,000 clones; about nine tenths were seen once. The sample consisted of peripheral blood. The receptors shown here come from a young man with COVID-19, enrolled during active disease.

Comment on this clone: Other DNA sequences within the sample encode an identical CDR3. This chain connects TRBV5-1 to TRBJ1-1; D perhaps matches TRBD1 (5 bases). Deletions cut 4 bases from V and 1 base from J, with 11 bases between. Germline V gene sequence: CDR1 SGHRS, CDR2 YFSETQ. CDR3 size: 14 residues. The CDR3 nucleotides read TGCGCCAGCAGCCTGGGAAGGGGGAACACTGAAGCTTTCTTT. Translating it yields CASSLGRGNTEAFF. Full variable domain (rest looked up from reference TRBV5-1 and TRBJ1-1): KAGVTQTPRYLIKTRGQQVTLSCSPISGHRSVSWYQQTPGQGLQFLFEYFSETQRNKGNFPGRFSGRQFSNSRSEMNVSTLELGDSALYLCASSLGRGNTEAFFGQGTRLTVV.

The rearrangement joins TRBV5-1 to TRBJ2-7, with D tentatively TRBD1 (5 bases). Germline V gives CDR1 SGHRS, CDR2 YFSETQ. Trimming removed 0 bases from V and 6 bases from J, with 13 bases in between. CDR3 length equals 14 residues. Here the CDR3 DNA reads TGCGCCAGCAGCTTGGAAGTAACAGGCAGCGAGCAGTACTTC. Translating it yields CASSLEVTGSEQYF. Full variable domain (remainder filled in from reference TRBV5-1 and TRBJ2-7): KAGVTQTPRYLIKTRGQQVTLSCSPISGHRSVSWYQQTPGQGLQFLFEYFSETQRNKGNFPGRFSGRQFSNSRSEMNVSTLELGDSALYLCASSLEVTGSEQYFGPGTRLTVT.

The chain is built from TRBV2 and TRBJ1-1; possibly TRBD1 for D (5 bases). With 1 base removed from V and 3 bases from J, the gap between germline ends came to 12 bases. There are 15 residues in the CDR3. Germline CDR1 is SNHLY and CDR2 is FYNNEI. CDR3: CASSEEAGRDTEAFF. In nucleotides, the CDR3 is TGTGCCAGCAGTGAAGAGGCAGGGAGGGACACTGAAGCTTTCTTT. Full variable domain (missing parts from reference TRBV2 and TRBJ1-1): EPEVTQTPSHQVTQMGQEVILRCVPISNHLYFYWYRQILGQKVEFLVSFYNNEISEKSEIFDDQFSVERPDGSNFTLKIRSTKLEDSAMYFCASSEEAGRDTEAFFGQGTRLTVV.